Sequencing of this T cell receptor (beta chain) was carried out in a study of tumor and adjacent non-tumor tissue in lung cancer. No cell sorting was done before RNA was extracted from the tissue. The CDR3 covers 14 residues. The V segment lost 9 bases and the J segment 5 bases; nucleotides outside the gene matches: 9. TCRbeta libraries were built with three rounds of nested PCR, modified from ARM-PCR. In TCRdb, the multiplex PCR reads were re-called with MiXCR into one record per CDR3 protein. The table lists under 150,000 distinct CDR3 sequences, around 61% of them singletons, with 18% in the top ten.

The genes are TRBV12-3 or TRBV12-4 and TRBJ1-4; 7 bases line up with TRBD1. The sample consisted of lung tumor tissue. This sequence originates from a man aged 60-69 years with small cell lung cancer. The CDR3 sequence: CARSLTGRNEKLFF. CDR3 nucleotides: TGTGCCAGGAGCCTGACAGGGCGGAATGAAAAACTGTTTTTT.